A selection of T cell receptor beta chains follows, all from one sample in a study of cytomegalovirus exposure and HLA in healthy donors. TCRdb's copy holds only in-frame clones and misses some; the assay was immunoSEQ multiplex PCR. This table holds more than 150,000 clones, 75% found once. The specimen was PBMCs. These receptors were obtained from a woman in her thirties or forties in good health and CMV-seropositive. CDR3s include the opening cysteine and the closing phenylalanine or tryptophan. A D gene is named only where the DNA matches it firmly. Clone size is given for some rows only: seen once, a few or many times, or a class if the clone is expanded.

J: TRBJ2-3; V: TRBV5-8; size: -; D: TRBD2; DNA: TGTGCCAGCAGCTCCCCACTAGCGGGCAGCACAGATACGCAGTATTTT; CDR3: CASSSPLAGSTDTQYF
J: TRBJ2-1; V: TRBV27; size: -; D: -; DNA: TGTGCCAGCAGTTCCCTAAGCGGTGCGGGATTAGAGCAGTTCTTC; CDR3: CASSSLSGAGLEQFF
J: TRBJ1-3; V: TRBV10-2; size: -; D: TRBD1; DNA: TGCGCCAGCAGCGAACAGGGGACTGGAAACACCATATATTTT; CDR3: CASSEQGTGNTIYF
J: TRBJ2-2; V: TRBV7-6; size: once; D: -; DNA: TGTGCCAGCAGCTCCCGTCCGCGGAACACCGGGGAGCTGTTTTTT; CDR3: CASSSRPRNTGELFF
J: TRBJ2-7; V: TRBV28; size: -; D: TRBD1; DNA: TGTGCCAGCAGTTTATCAGGACAGGGGAACCCCTACGAGCAGTACTTC; CDR3: CASSLSGQGNPYEQYF
J: TRBJ2-1; V: TRBV4-2; size: once; D: -; DNA: TGTGCCAGCAGCCAAGGATTGCCTTTCCAGCGGTACAATGAGCAGTTCTTC; CDR3: CASSQGLPFQRYNEQFF
J: TRBJ1-5; V: TRBV28; size: -; D: TRBD1; DNA: TGTGCCAGCAGTTTATACGCGCCAGGGGGCGATAATCAGCCCCAGCATTTT; CDR3: CASSLYAPGGDNQPQHF
J: TRBJ1-1; V: TRBV7-9; size: few; D: -; DNA: TGTTCCAGCAGCCCCGAGGGGGGGAAGTTGGCTTTCTTT; CDR3: CSSSPEGGKLAFF
J: TRBJ1-5; V: TRBV6-5; size: -; D: -; DNA: TGTGCCAGCAGTTATGTAGCAGGGTCGGCGCCCCAGCATTTT; CDR3: CASSYVAGSAPQHF
J: TRBJ2-7; V: TRBV28; size: -; D: -; DNA: TGTGCCAGTCAGGGTTTAGGGTACTACGAGCAGTACTTC; CDR3: CASQGLGYYEQYF
J: TRBJ1-1; V: TRBV5-1; size: -; D: TRBD1; DNA: TGCGCCAGCAGCCGACAGGGGGCGGACACTGAAGCTTTCTTT; CDR3: CASSRQGADTEAFF
J: TRBJ1-1; V: TRBV6-1; size: few; D: TRBD1; DNA: TGTGCCGGACAGGGACAGCTTGACACTGAAGCTTTCTTT; CDR3: CAGQGQLDTEAFF
J: TRBJ2-7; V: TRBV5-1; size: -; D: TRBD2; DNA: TGCGCCAGCAGAACAACTAGCGGCTTAGACGAGCAGTACTTC; CDR3: CASRTTSGLDEQYF
J: TRBJ2-1; V: TRBV6-4; size: -; D: TRBD2; DNA: TGTGCCAGCAGCAATAGCGGGAGGTTCAATGAGCAGTTCTTC; CDR3: CASSNSGRFNEQFF
J: TRBJ2-1; V: TRBV5-8; size: -; D: -; DNA: TGTGCCAGCAGCTTTGGGACAGCGGGTGAGCAGTTCTTC; CDR3: CASSFGTAGEQFF
J: TRBJ2-5; V: TRBV25-1; size: -; D: TRBD2; DNA: TGTGCCAGCAGGACTAGCGGGAGAGGAGAGACCCAGTACTTC; CDR3: CASRTSGRGETQYF
J: TRBJ1-6; V: TRBV4-2; size: -; D: -; DNA: TGTGCCAGCAGCCAAGATGACAGCTCTTCACCCCTCCACTTT; CDR3: CASSQDDSSSPLHF
J: TRBJ1-5; V: TRBV6-6; size: -; D: -; DNA: TGTGCCAGCAGTTACCCGCCGGGACACCCAAATCAGCCCCAGCATTTT; CDR3: CASSYPPGHPNQPQHF
J: TRBJ2-7; V: TRBV7-3; size: -; D: -; DNA: TGTGCCAGCAGCTTAACTTCCAGTCGTGCCTACGAGCAGTACTTC; CDR3: CASSLTSSRAYEQYF
J: TRBJ1-2; V: TRBV25-1; size: few; D: -; DNA: TGTGCCAGCAGTAAGGGGAGGGAAAGATGTGGCTACACCTTC; CDR3: CASSKGRERCGYTF
J: TRBJ2-7; V: TRBV18; size: -; D: -; DNA: TGTGCCAGCTCACAGGGAGGGGGCGAGCAGTACTTC; CDR3: CASSQGGGEQYF
J: TRBJ1-3; V: TRBV11-2; size: -; D: -; DNA: TGTGCCAGCAGCCAGCGGACTAGCTCTGGAAACACCATATATTTT; CDR3: CASSQRTSSGNTIYF
J: TRBJ1-2; V: TRBV30; size: -; D: -; DNA: TGTGCCTGGAGTAGGACTGCAGCTCATGGCTACACCTTC; CDR3: CAWSRTAAHGYTF
J: TRBJ1-4; V: TRBV5-1; size: -; D: -; DNA: TGCGCCAGCAGTCCTCGCGGGGAGATCGGAAAACTGTTTTTT; CDR3: CASSPRGEIGKLFF
J: TRBJ2-1; V: TRBV6-6; size: -; D: -; DNA: TGTGCCAGCAGTACCCTTTGGAGTGCGGATGAGCAGTTCTTC; CDR3: CASSTLWSADEQFF
J: TRBJ1-2; V: TRBV7-4; size: few; D: -; DNA: TGTGCCAGCAGCTTAGCAAGGTCGGGGGACTATGGCTACACCTTC; CDR3: CASSLARSGDYGYTF
J: TRBJ2-1; V: TRBV5-6; size: -; D: TRBD1; DNA: TGTGCCAGCAGCTTTACGGGGACAGGGTACAATGAGCAGTTCTTC; CDR3: CASSFTGTGYNEQFF
J: TRBJ1-5; V: TRBV6-5; size: -; D: TRBD1; DNA: TGTGCCAGCAGCCCCAGGACAGGAGTACGGCGGCCCCAGCATTTT; CDR3: CASSPRTGVRRPQHF
J: TRBJ1-5; V: TRBV7-9; size: -; D: -; DNA: TGTGCCAGCAGCCCTACAGGGATGGGTCAGCCCCAGCATTTT; CDR3: CASSPTGMGQPQHF